Listed below are T cell receptor beta chains from one sample, sequenced in a study of CD8 T cells in Susac syndrome. TCRdb ran MiXCR on the immunoSEQ multiplex PCR reads and lists one entry per CDR3 protein. Of about 300,000 distinct CDR3 sequences in the sample, about nine tenths were seen once. The sequenced material came from CD8+ T cells from PBMCs. Source of these receptors: a human donor with multiple sclerosis. Both conserved end residues are part of each CDR3.

V gene,CDR3 protein
TRBV10-3,CAIRGGGDEQFF
TRBV13,CASSLVRGPSSEAFF
TRBV7-9,CASSLGAGGRANEQFF
TRBV20-1,CSARDLAENTGELFF
TRBV5-5,CASSLLGGHEKLFF
TRBV6-1,CASSENRDSNTEAFF
TRBV4-3,CASSQVVRTGPPEPFF
TRBV25-1,CASSEETQYF
TRBV27,CASKTKGVYGYTF
TRBV29-1,CSVPGQASYNEQFF
TRBV3-1,CASSQDLGLVVFF
TRBV20-1,CSAPSGQGLSGANVLTF
TRBV20-1,CSAPRTSGGETQYF
TRBV27,CASSYSSYNEQFF
TRBV12-3/TRBV12-4,CASSPPQRRELFF
TRBV20-1,CSAIFVASGLAKNIQYF
TRBV27,CASSLRGGNYEQYF
TRBV27,CASSLGTGYEAFF
TRBV29-1,CSVADPRGGQYF
TRBV9,CASSGQNRVDGNTIYF
TRBV29-1,CSVTLGQGAYNEQFF
TRBV30,CAWSVVASTEAFF
TRBV6-6,CASSAHSTDTQYF
TRBV4-2,CASSQVGSGDYNEQFF